This T cell receptor beta chain came from a study of spatial heterogeneity in lung cancer (dated by TCRdb to between 2018 and 2021). Notes on the research overall: More beta-chain than alpha-chain transcripts were consistently detected, likely reflecting higher beta-chain transcript abundance. At surgery, some 200 tumor regions, 64 matched nontumor lung samples and 45 to 60 PBMC samples were TCR-sequenced for both alpha and beta chains. In the raw uncorrected reads, each unique combination of TCR and UMI appeared more than ten times on average. TCR alpha and beta repertoires were quantitatively compared across multiple tumor regions, matched nontumor lung and blood in non-small cell lung cancer. Nonsynonymous mutation counts, determined by whole-exome sequencing of tumor tissue, were related to TCR repertoire features.

The germline V gene provides CDR1 LGHNA and CDR2 YSLEER. For this chain, trimming is 4 bases at the V end and 4 bases at the J end, and the number of junction bases without a gene match is 8. Counted from cysteine to phenylalanine, this CDR3 has 17 amino acids. Left in the record is the CDR3 DNA by itself, 51 bases read in frame from the first base. The library was produced with 5' RACE. Sequencing relied on a NextSeq 500. To allow correction of PCR and sequencing errors, the TCR library protocol tagged every TCR cDNA molecule with a unique molecular identifier. The study's processing was this. TCR identification, UMI-based error correction and CDR3 extraction were all carried out with Decombinator tools. Expanded TCRs were defined as those above a frequency of 2 per 1,000, corresponding to the top 1% of the tumor frequency distribution. Renyi diversity was calculated using the R vegan package after each repertoire was subsampled 100 times to 5,000 TCRs. To build CDR3 similarity networks, amino acid triplet string-kernel similarity was used, and CDR3s were connected when their pairwise similarity was above 0.82. The public reads were reprocessed in TCRdb via fastp at Q25 and MiXCR, keeping in-frame beta chains. Merged by CDR3 protein, the rows form single entries marked with the most common genes and DNA. TCRdb's processing, not the authors' own work, is the source of the V and J calls. This sample has about 92,000 distinct CDR3 sequences in its table, and approximately 12% of those were observed once. The biggest ten clones account for over 40% of the sample.

Comment on this clonotype: Its antigen is still unknown. No much larger clonotype is one base removed from it; base qualities were not supplied.

Study-wide findings and limitations: Ubiquitous expanded tumor TCRs showed up in blood more often at tumor resection than at routine follow-up. Confirming at a functional level the hypothesis that regional TCRs recognize regional mutations was considered to require additional single-cell paired TCR alpha and beta sequencing.

Explained via the paper, the time point label denotes: sample taken at primary tumor resection. Whole RNA extracted from tumor and nontumor lung tissue, or from cryopreserved PBMC samples, was used for TCR sequencing without cell sorting. Donors were 70 or so patients with early-stage, untreated non-small cell lung cancer from the lung TRACERx cohort. Patients were selected for TCR sequencing only if sufficient RNA was available from at least two tumor regions. The rearranged chain carries TRBV4-3 and TRBJ2-3, and 13 junction bases match TRBD2. This clonotype originated in a male donor with early-stage non-small cell lung cancer. The sample consisted of PBMCs, taken at surgery. The nucleotides read TGCGCCAGCAGCCGACGACTAGCGGGAGGTTTCTCAGATACGCAGTATTTT. This gives the protein CASSRRLAGGFSDTQYF.